The source of this TCR beta chain is a study of T cells in Graves' hyperthyroidism and ophthalmopathy. This clonotype has a count of ten or more. The TCR beta CDR3 regions underwent amplification using RNA transcripts as the source. The TCR CDR3 was amplified in a first-round RT-PCR using the HTBI primer set. TCRdb independently ran MiXCR on the multiplex PCR reads; one entry per CDR3 protein. Of under 700,000 distinct CDR3 sequences listed, 40% to 55% were seen once; the top ten hold nearly 8.5%. The CDR3 length is 13 residues. Trimming pared 4 bases from V and 2 bases from J, leaving 8 bases between. Germline V CDR1 and CDR2: MGHDK, SYGVNS.

The sequence derives from a woman younger than 30 with Graves' hyperthyroidism. Specimen: peripheral blood or thyroid tissue (not recorded which). The V gene is TRBV25-1, the J gene TRBJ1-1; D gene uncertain. CDR3 bases: TGTGCCAGCAGTGCGTTACCCAACACTGAAGCTTTCTTT. It codes for CASSALPNTEAFF.